This T cell receptor beta chain was captured in a study of blood T cell repertoires in COVID-19. The sample holds a few counts of this clone. The V and J ends lost 3 bases and 11 bases respectively, with 15 bases between them. The CDR3 sequence is 14 residues long. CDR1 is KGHDR, CDR2 SFDVKD, per germline. This table comes from immunoSEQ multiplex PCR, and its TCRdb copy is limited to in-frame clones, with some not included. The sample yields fewer than 150,000 clones, approximately 80% seen once. This TCR was sampled from a woman aged 50 to 65 with acute or convalescent COVID-19. The sample was peripheral blood. This sequence joins TRBV24-1 and TRBJ1-4, with D possibly being TRBD1 (5 bases). CDR3 loop: CATSDPTPPGKLFF. The CDR3 nucleotides are TGTGCCACCAGTGATCCAACTCCGCCAGGGAAACTGTTTTTT.